This entry lists 2 T cell receptor beta chains sequenced from one sample in a study of T cell responses to AZD1222 COVID-19 vaccine. Here immunoSEQ multiplex PCR was the method, and the copy in TCRdb shows in-frame clones only, minus some. The data hold 77,000 or so clones, with roughly nine tenths observed a single time. The sample in question was peripheral blood, obtained on day 0 of AZD1222 vaccination. The receptors originated from an adult in good health.

The chain carries TRBV14 and TRBJ1-5; D call uncertain. Germline CDR1 is SGHDN and CDR2 is FVKESK. Trimming pared 1 base from V and 1 base from J, leaving 2 bases between. The CDR3 is 13 amino acids. The CDR3 is CASSQGSNQPQHF. DNA for the CDR3: TGTGCCAGCAGCCAAGGAAGCAATCAGCCCCAGCATTTT. The full variable domain, in which reference TRBV14 and TRBJ1-5 provide the parts outside the CDR3, is EAGVTQFPSHSVIEKGQTVTLRCDPISGHDNLYWYRRVMGKEIKFLLHFVKESKQDESGMPNNRFLAERTGGTYSTLKVQPAELEDSGVYFCASSQGSNQPQHFGDGTRLSIL.

This chain joins TRBV11-2 and TRBJ1-2, with D possibly being TRBD1 (6 bases). The CDR3 has 17 amino acids. Germline CDR1 SGHAT, CDR2 FQNNGV. Trimming removed 1 base at V and 4 bases at J, with 19 bases between. Here the CDR3 reads CASSLGDRTGLVYGYTF. The CDR3 DNA follows: TGTGCCAGCAGCTTAGGGGACCGTACAGGGTTAGTCTATGGCTACACCTTC.